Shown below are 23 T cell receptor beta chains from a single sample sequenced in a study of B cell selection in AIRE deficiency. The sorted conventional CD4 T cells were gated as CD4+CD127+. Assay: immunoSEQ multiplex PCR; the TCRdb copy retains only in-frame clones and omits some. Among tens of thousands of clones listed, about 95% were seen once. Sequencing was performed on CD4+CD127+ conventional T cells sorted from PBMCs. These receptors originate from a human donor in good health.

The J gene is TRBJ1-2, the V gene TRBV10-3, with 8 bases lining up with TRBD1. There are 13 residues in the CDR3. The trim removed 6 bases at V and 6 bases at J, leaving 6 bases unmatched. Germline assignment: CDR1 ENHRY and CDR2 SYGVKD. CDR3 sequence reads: CAIRQGGIDGYTF. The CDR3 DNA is TGTGCCATCAGACAGGGGGGAATAGATGGCTACACCTTC.

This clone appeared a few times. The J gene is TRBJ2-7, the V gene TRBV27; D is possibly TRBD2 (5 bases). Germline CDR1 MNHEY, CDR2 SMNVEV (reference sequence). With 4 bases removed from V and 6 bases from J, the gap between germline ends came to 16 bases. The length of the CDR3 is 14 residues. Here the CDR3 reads CASSSQTGSTEQYF. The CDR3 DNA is TGTGCCAGCAGTTCCCAGACGGGATCCACCGAGCAGTACTTC.

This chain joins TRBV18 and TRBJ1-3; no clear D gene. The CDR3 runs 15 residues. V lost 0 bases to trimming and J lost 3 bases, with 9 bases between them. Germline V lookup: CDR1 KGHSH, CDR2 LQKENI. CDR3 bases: TGTGCCAGCTCACCACCGAGGTCAGTTGGAAACACCATATATTTT. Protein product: CASSPPRSVGNTIYF.

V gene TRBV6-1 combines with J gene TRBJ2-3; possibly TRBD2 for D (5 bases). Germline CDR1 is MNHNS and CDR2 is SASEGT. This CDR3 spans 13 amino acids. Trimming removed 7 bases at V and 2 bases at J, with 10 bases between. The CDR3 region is CASTGGSTDTQYF. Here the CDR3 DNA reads TGTGCCAGCACAGGCGGGTCCACAGATACGCAGTATTTT.

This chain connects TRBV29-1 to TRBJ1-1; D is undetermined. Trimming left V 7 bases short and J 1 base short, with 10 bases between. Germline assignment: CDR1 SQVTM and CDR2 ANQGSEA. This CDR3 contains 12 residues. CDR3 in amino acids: CSAGSGNTEAFF. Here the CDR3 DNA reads TGCAGCGCCGGATCAGGGAACACTGAAGCTTTCTTT.

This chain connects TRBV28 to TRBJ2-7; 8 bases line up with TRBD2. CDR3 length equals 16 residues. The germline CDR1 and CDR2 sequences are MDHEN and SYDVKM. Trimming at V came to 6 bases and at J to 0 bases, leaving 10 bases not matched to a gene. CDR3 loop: CASSGQMTSASYEQYF. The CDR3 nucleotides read TGTGCCAGCAGCGGCCAAATGACTAGCGCCTCCTACGAGCAGTACTTC.

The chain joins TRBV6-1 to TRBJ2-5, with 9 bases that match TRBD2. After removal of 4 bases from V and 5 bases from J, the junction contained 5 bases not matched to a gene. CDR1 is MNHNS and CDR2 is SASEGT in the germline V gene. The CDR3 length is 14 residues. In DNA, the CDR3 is TGTGCCAGCAGTGGGGGGACTAGCAAGGAGACCCAGTACTTC. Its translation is CASSGGTSKETQYF.

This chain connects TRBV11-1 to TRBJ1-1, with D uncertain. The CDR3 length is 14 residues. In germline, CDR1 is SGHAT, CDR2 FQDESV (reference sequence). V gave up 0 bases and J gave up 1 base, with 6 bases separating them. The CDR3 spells CASSLAPRNTEAFF. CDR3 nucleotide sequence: TGTGCCAGCAGCTTAGCGCCAAGGAACACTGAAGCTTTCTTT.

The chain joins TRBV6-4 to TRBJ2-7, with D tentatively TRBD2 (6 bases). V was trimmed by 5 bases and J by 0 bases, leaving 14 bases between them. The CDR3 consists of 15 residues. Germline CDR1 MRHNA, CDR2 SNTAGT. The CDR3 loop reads CASSSSVGSSYEQYF. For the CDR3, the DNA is TGTGCCAGCAGTTCTAGCGTAGGAAGCTCCTACGAGCAGTACTTC.

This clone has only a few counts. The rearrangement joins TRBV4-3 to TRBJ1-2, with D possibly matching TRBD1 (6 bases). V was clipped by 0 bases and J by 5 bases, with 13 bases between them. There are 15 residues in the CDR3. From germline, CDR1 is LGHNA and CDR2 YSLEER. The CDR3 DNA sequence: TGCGCCAGCAGCCAAGATCCAACAGGGAAGTATGGCTACACCTTC. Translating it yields CASSQDPTGKYGYTF.

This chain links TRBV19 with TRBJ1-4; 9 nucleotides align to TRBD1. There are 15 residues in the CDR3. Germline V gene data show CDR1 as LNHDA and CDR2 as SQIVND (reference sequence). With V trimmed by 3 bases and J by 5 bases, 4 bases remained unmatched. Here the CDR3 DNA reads TGTGCCAGTAGTATTCGGGACAGGGACAATGAAAAACTGTTTTTT. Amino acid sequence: CASSIRDRDNEKLFF.

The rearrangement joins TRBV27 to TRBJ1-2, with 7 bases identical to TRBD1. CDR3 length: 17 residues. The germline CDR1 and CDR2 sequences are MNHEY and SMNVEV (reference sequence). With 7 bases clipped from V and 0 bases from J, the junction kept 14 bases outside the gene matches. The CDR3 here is CASTPRIDRVANYGYTF. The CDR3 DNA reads TGTGCCAGCACCCCACGAATCGACAGGGTGGCTAACTATGGCTACACCTTC.

The CDR3 spells CASSLGPLAGVTEQYF. The CDR3 DNA reads TGTGCCAGCAGCTTAGGTCCCCTAGCGGGAGTAACCGAGCAGTACTTC. The chain employs TRBV16 and TRBJ2-7; 10 bases align to TRBD2. Unmatched junction bases numbered 13, after V lost 5 bases and J lost 6 bases. CDR3 length: 16 amino acids. Looked up from germline, CDR1 is KGHSY and CDR2 is FQNENV.

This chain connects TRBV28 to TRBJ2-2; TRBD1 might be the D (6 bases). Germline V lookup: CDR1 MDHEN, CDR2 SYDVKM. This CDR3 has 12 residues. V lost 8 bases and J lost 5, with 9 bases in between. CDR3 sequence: CASLRGTGELFF. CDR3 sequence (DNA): TGTGCCAGCCTCAGGGGAACCGGGGAGCTGTTTTTT. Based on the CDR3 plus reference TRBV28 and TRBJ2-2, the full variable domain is DVKVTQSSRYLVKRTGEKVFLECVQDMDHENMFWYRQDPGLGLRLIYFSYDVKMKEKGDIPEGYSVSREKKERFSLILESASTNQTSMYLCASLRGTGELFFGEGSRLTVL.

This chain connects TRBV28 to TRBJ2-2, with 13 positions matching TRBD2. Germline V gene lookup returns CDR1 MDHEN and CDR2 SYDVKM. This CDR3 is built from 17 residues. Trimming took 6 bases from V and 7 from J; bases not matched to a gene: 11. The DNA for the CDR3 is TGTGCCAGCAGCCCTAGGACTAGCGGGAGTAGGAACGGGGAGCTGTTTTTT. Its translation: CASSPRTSGSRNGELFF.

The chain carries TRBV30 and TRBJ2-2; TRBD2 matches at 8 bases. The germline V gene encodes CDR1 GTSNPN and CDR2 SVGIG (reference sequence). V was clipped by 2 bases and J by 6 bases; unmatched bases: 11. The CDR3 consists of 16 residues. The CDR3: CAWSSLAEDSPGELFF. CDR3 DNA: TGTGCCTGGAGTTCACTAGCGGAAGATAGTCCCGGGGAGCTGTTTTTT.

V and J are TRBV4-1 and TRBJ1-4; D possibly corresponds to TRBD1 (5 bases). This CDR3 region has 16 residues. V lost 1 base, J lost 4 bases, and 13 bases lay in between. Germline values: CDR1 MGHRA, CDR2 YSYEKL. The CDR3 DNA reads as TGCGCCAGCAGCCAAGTGGGGGGAGGGGATAATGAAAAACTGTTTTTT. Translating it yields CASSQVGGGDNEKLFF.

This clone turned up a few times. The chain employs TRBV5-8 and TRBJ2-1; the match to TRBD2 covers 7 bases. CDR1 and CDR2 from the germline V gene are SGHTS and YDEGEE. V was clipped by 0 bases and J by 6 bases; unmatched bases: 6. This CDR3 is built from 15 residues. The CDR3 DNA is TGTGCCAGCAGCTTGGCCGGACTAGTTAGCAATGAGCAGTTCTTC. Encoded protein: CASSLAGLVSNEQFF.

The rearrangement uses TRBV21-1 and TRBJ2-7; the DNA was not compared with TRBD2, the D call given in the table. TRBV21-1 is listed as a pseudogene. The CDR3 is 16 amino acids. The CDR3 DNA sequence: TGTGCCAGCAGCAAAGCGAGCGGATCCTTCTCCTACGAGCAGTACTTC. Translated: CASSKASGSFSYEQYF.

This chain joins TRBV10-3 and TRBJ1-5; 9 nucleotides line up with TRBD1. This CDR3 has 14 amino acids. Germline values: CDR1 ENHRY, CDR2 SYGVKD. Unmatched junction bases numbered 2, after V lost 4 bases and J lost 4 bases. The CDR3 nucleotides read TGTGCCATCAGTGCGGGACAGGGAAATCAGCCCCAGCATTTT. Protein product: CAISAGQGNQPQHF.

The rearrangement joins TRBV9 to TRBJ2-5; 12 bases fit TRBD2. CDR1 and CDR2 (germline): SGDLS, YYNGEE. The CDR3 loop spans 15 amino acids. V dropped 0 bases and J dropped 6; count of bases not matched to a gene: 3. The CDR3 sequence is CASSVDGLAGKTQYF. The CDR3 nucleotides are TGTGCCAGCAGCGTAGATGGACTAGCGGGAAAGACCCAGTACTTC.

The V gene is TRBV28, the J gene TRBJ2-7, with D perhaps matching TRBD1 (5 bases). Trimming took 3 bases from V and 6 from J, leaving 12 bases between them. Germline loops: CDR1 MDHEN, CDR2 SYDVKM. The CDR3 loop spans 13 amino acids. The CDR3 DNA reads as TGTGCCAGCAGTTTGGGCAGGGTCGGCGAGCAGTACTTC. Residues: CASSLGRVGEQYF.

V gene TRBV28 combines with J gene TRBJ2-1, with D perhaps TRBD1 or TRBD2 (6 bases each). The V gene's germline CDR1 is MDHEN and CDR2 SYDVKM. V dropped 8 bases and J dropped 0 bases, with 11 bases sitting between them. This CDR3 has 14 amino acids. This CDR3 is CASRGDISYNEQFF. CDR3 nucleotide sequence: TGTGCCAGCCGCGGGGACATCTCCTACAATGAGCAGTTCTTC.